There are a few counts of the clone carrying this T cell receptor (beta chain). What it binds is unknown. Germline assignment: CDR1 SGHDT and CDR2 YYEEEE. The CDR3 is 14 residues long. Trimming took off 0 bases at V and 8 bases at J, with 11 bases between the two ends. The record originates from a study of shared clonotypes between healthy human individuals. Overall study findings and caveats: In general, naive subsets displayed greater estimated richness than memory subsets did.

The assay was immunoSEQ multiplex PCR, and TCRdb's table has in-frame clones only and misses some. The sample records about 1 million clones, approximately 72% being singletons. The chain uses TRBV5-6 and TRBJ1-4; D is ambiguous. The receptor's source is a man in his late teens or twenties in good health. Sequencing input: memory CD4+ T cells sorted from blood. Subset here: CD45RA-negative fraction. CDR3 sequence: CASSLGRLGEKLFF. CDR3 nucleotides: TGTGCCAGCAGCTTGGGCAGGTTAGGCGAAAAACTGTTTTTT.